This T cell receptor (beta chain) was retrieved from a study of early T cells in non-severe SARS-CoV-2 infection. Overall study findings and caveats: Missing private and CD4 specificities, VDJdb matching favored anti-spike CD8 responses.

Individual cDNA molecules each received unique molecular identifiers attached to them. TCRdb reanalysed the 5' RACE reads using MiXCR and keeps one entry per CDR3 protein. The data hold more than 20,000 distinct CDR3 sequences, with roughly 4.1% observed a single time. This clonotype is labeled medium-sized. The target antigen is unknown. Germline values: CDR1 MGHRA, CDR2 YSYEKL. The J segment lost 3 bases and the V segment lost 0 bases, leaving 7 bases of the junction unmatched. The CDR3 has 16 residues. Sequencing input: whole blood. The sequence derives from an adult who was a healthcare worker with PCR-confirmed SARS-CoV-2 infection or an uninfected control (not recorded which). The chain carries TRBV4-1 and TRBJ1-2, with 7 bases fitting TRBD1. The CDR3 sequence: CASSQDPGGDYYGYTF. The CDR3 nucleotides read TGCGCCAGCAGCCAAGACCCAGGGGGTGATTACTATGGCTACACCTTC.